These 30 T cell receptor beta chains were all obtained from the same sample, sequenced in a study of blood T cell repertoires in COVID-19. Data came from immunoSEQ multiplex PCR; TCRdb stores just in-frame clones and leaves some out. Among fewer than 85,000 clones, approximately 85% were seen once, and the ten largest hold 5.1%. The sample taken for sequencing was peripheral blood. The receptors shown here come from an elderly man with acute or convalescent COVID-19.

The chain couples TRBV30 to TRBJ1-2; 7 nucleotides agree with TRBD1. The trim removed 1 base at V and 4 bases at J, leaving 0 bases unmatched. The germline V gene has CDR1 GTSNPN and CDR2 SVGIG (reference sequence). The CDR3 runs 12 residues. The CDR3 nucleotides read TGTGCCTGGAGTGGACAGGGCTATGGCTACACCTTC. Its protein product is CAWSGQGYGYTF.

The chain has TRBV5-1 and TRBJ1-1; tentative D call: TRBD1 (6 bases). V dropped 2 bases and J dropped 3 bases, with 14 bases sitting between them. CDR1 and CDR2 (germline): SGHRS, YFSETQ. The CDR3 is 15 residues long. CDR3 bases: TGCGCCAGCAGCTTAAGGCAGGGGCCCTACACTGAAGCTTTCTTT. This encodes CASSLRQGPYTEAFF.

V is TRBV19 and J is TRBJ2-2; 10 bases align to TRBD1. The V and J ends lost 9 bases and 4 bases, in that order; junction bases with no gene match: 8. The germline CDR1 and CDR2 sequences are LNHDA and SQIVND (reference sequence). This CDR3 is built from 15 residues. The CDR3 sequence: CASSTRQGATGELFF. CDR3 in DNA: TGTGCCAGCTCGACGAGACAGGGGGCCACCGGGGAGCTGTTTTTT.

This chain links TRBV28 with TRBJ2-2; the D is unclear. Trimming stripped 5 bases from V and 8 bases from J, with 9 bases between. CDR3 length: 12 amino acids. The germline gives CDR1 MDHEN, CDR2 SYDVKM. CDR3 nucleotides: TGTGCCAGCAGTCTTCAGGCTGGGGAGCTGTTTTTT. Its protein is CASSLQAGELFF.

V is TRBV5-4 and J is TRBJ2-1, with 9 bases aligning to TRBD2. In germline, CDR1 is SGHNT, CDR2 YYREEE (reference sequence). This CDR3 is 19 amino acids long. The V segment lost 4 bases and the J segment 0 bases; nucleotides outside the gene matches: 14. CDR3 DNA sequence: TGTGCCAGCAGCCGCGGACTAGCGCTACTTACGCCCTCCTACAATGAGCAGTTCTTC. Protein: CASSRGLALLTPSYNEQFF.

The rearrangement joins TRBV20-1 to TRBJ2-7, with 14 bases identical to TRBD2. Germline V gives CDR1 DFQATT, CDR2 SNEGSKA (reference sequence). Germline trimming cut 3 bases from V and 2 bases from J; bases unmatched to any gene: 18. The CDR3 is 20 residues long. Here the CDR3 reads CSASGQGLGRLAGGTYEQYF. As DNA, the CDR3 is TGCAGTGCTAGTGGACAGGGGCTAGGTCGACTAGCGGGAGGGACCTACGAGCAGTACTTC.

This rearrangement joins TRBV28 to TRBJ2-2; TRBD1 matches 9 bases. This CDR3 has 17 residues. The germline V gene encodes CDR1 MDHEN and CDR2 SYDVKM. J gave up 3 bases and V 7 bases, and 12 bases lay outside the gene matches. This CDR3 reads CASIINRGRRDTGELFF. For the CDR3, the DNA is TGTGCCAGCATCATAAACAGGGGGCGGCGAGACACCGGGGAGCTGTTTTTT.

The V and J genes are TRBV7-3 and TRBJ2-3; D might be TRBD1 (7 bases). V was trimmed by 5 bases and J by 2 bases, leaving 23 bases between them. Germline V gene sequence: CDR1 SGHTA, CDR2 FQGTGA. There are 18 residues in the CDR3. CDR3 loop: CASSPRGTEVRITDTQYF. The CDR3, as DNA: TGTGCCAGCAGCCCCCGGGGGACAGAGGTTCGGATCACAGATACGCAGTATTTT. The full variable domain, completed using reference TRBV7-3 and TRBJ2-3, is GAGVSQTPSNKVTEKGKYVELRCDPISGHTALYWYRQSLGQGPEFLIYFQGTGAADDSGLPNDRFFAVRPEGSVSTLKIQRTERGDSAVYLCASSPRGTEVRITDTQYFGPGTRLTVL.

The genes are TRBV7-6 and TRBJ2-5; 12 bases are shared with TRBD2. Germline V gene data show CDR1 as SGHVS and CDR2 as FNYEAQ. The ends lost 1 base at V and 4 bases at J; junction bases unmatched: 7. The CDR3 loop spans 17 amino acids. The CDR3 reads CASSLETSGSGVETQYF. The CDR3 DNA is TGTGCCAGCAGCTTAGAGACTAGCGGGAGTGGCGTAGAGACCCAGTACTTC.

This chain links TRBV19 with TRBJ2-2; 10 nucleotides agree with TRBD1. In germline, CDR1 is LNHDA, CDR2 SQIVND (reference sequence). Losses at the gene ends were 3 bases for V and 0 bases for J; bases not matched to a gene: 7. This CDR3 spans 18 amino acids. CDR3 sequence (DNA): TGTGCCAGTAGTATTAGCGGGGACAGGGGCCCGAACACCGGGGAGCTGTTTTTT. It yields the protein CASSISGDRGPNTGELFF. The full variable domain, in which reference TRBV19 and TRBJ2-2 provide the parts outside the CDR3, is DGGITQSPKYLFRKEGQNVTLSCEQNLNHDAMYWYRQDPGQGLRLIYYSQIVNDFQKGDIAEGYSVSREKKESFPLTVTSAQKNPTAFYLCASSISGDRGPNTGELFFGEGSRLTVL.

The chain links TRBV27 to TRBJ2-1, with TRBD2 identical over 10 bases. CDR1 and CDR2 (germline): MNHEY, SMNVEV (reference sequence). The CDR3 is 18 amino acids. V lost 2 bases to trimming and J lost 1 base; unmatched junction nucleotides: 8. CDR3 in DNA: TGTGCCAGCAGTTTACGAGCGGGAGGGCCGGGGTCCTACAATGAGCAGTTCTTC. This encodes CASSLRAGGPGSYNEQFF.

This clone was recorded only once. The chain recombines TRBV5-1 with TRBJ2-2; 8 nucleotides match TRBD1. The CDR3 covers 14 residues. V was pared by 3 bases and J by 8 bases, with 6 bases of the junction left unmatched. Germline-derived CDR1 and CDR2 are SGHRS and YFSETQ. The chain's CDR3 is CASSSTGERGELFF. The CDR3 DNA is TGCGCCAGCAGCTCGACAGGGGAACGAGGGGAGCTGTTTTTT.

This chain connects TRBV7-9 to TRBJ2-3; 12 nucleotides match TRBD2. Per the germline V gene, CDR1 is SEHNR and CDR2 is FQNEAQ (reference sequence). The CDR3 contains 16 residues. The V and J ends lost 5 bases and 0 bases, in that order; junction bases with no gene match: 3. The CDR3 loop is CASSPLAGGSTDTQYF. The CDR3, as DNA: TGTGCCAGCAGCCCACTAGCGGGGGGTAGCACAGATACGCAGTATTTT.

This chain joins TRBV5-4 and TRBJ1-2, with D perhaps matching TRBD1 (5 bases). CDR1 and CDR2 (germline): SGHNT, YYREEE (reference sequence). Trimming removed 2 bases at V and 6 bases at J, with 23 bases between. This CDR3 contains 17 residues. This chain's CDR3 is CASSLGRGDRTADGYTF. CDR3 coding DNA: TGTGCCAGCAGCTTAGGCCGGGGGGACCGGACCGCGGATGGCTACACCTTC.

This clone was found once. The chain uses TRBV19 and TRBJ1-1; D possibly corresponds to TRBD1 (6 bases). Trimming left V 6 bases short and J 6 bases short, with 17 bases between. From germline, CDR1 is LNHDA and CDR2 SQIVND (reference sequence). CDR3 size: 14 residues. The CDR3 nucleotides read TGTGCCAGTAGCAGTTATAACAGGGTCCCTGAAGCTTTCTTT. Protein sequence: CASSSYNRVPEAFF.

J is TRBJ2-7 and V is TRBV10-3; TRBD2 is a possible D gene (6 bases). With 5 bases removed from V and 2 bases from J, the gap between germline ends came to 13 bases. Germline loops: CDR1 ENHRY, CDR2 SYGVKD. This CDR3 has 14 residues. CDR3 sequence: CAISKEGVAYEQYF. DNA of the CDR3: TGTGCCATCAGTAAGGAGGGAGTGGCCTACGAGCAGTACTTC.

V is TRBV9 and J is TRBJ2-5; 10 bases fit TRBD2. The length of the CDR3 is 15 residues. CDR1 is SGDLS, CDR2 YYNGEE, per germline. The junction had 3 bases not matched to a gene; V was cut back by 2 bases and J by 2 bases. CDR3 bases: TGTGCCAGCAGCGTGGGACTAGCGCAGCAAGAGACCCAGTACTTC. This translates into CASSVGLAQQETQYF.

This clone was counted only a few times. The rearrangement joins TRBV4-1 to TRBJ2-7; D remains ambiguous. V dropped 0 bases and J dropped 6 bases, with 9 bases sitting between them. Germline V gives CDR1 MGHRA, CDR2 YSYEKL. This CDR3 region has 13 residues. The CDR3 nucleotides are TGCGCCAGCAGCCAAGACCATAGCAGCGAGCAGTACTTC. Translation: CASSQDHSSEQYF.

V gene TRBV19 combines with J gene TRBJ2-3; D unclear. The germline V gene encodes CDR1 LNHDA and CDR2 SQIVND (reference sequence). Trimming cost V 4 bases and J 0 bases, with 8 bases left between them. CDR3 length: 14 amino acids. This CDR3 reads CASSTPGSTDTQYF. DNA of the CDR3: TGTGCCAGTAGTACCCCAGGTAGCACAGATACGCAGTATTTT.

This chain uses TRBV2 with TRBJ2-2, with 8 bases identical to TRBD1. The CDR3 is 14 amino acids. Germline V gene lookup returns CDR1 SNHLY and CDR2 FYNNEI. J was trimmed by 5 bases and V by 7 bases; bases with no gene match: 6. The CDR3 DNA is TGTGCCAGCATTGGACAGGGAGAAACCGGGGAGCTGTTTTTT. Residues: CASIGQGETGELFF.

This clone has just one count. The V gene is TRBV4-2, the J gene TRBJ2-1, with TRBD2 matching over 11 bases. The V segment lost 4 bases and the J segment 4 bases; nucleotides outside the gene matches: 6. The CDR3 contains 16 residues. In germline, CDR1 is LGHNA, CDR2 YNFKEQ. CDR3 sequence (DNA): TGTGCCAGCAGCCCGTTGGGACTAGCGGCTTACAATGAGCAGTTCTTC. Its protein product is CASSPLGLAAYNEQFF.

The genes are TRBV5-1 and TRBJ2-2; 7 bases line up with TRBD1. CDR1 is SGHRS, CDR2 YFSETQ, per germline. The V and J ends lost 4 bases and 3 bases, in that order; junction bases with no gene match: 12. This CDR3 is built from 17 residues. CDR3 in DNA: TGCGCCAGCAGCCCCGATCCGACAGGGACCTACACCGGGGAGCTGTTTTTT. It specifies CASSPDPTGTYTGELFF.

The V and J genes are TRBV18 and TRBJ2-7, with 13 bases matching TRBD2. The CDR3 length is 17 residues. Looked up from germline, CDR1 is KGHSH and CDR2 is LQKENI. Trimming took 3 bases from V and 5 from J; bases not matched to a gene: 10. The CDR3 spells CASSPSGLAGIEDEQYF. CDR3 bases: TGTGCCAGCTCACCGTCGGGACTAGCGGGAATCGAGGACGAGCAGTACTTC.

CDR3 region: CASSLSFASGTGFNEQFF. The DNA of the CDR3 is TGTGCCAGCAGTTTATCGTTTGCGTCCGGGACAGGGTTCAATGAGCAGTTCTTC. This chain connects TRBV27 to TRBJ2-1; 9 bases are a match to TRBD1. This CDR3 comprises 18 residues. V lost 0 bases to trimming and J lost 6 bases; unmatched junction nucleotides: 12. Germline V CDR1 and CDR2: MNHEY, SMNVEV (reference sequence).

J is TRBJ2-1 and V is TRBV7-2; no clear D. CDR1 is SGHTA, CDR2 FQGNSA, per germline. This CDR3 region has 16 residues. V was trimmed by 1 base and J by 0 bases, leaving 10 bases between them. CDR3 nucleotide sequence: TGTGCCAGCAGCTTAGGAATTGATAGCTCCTACAATGAGCAGTTCTTC. This sequence encodes CASSLGIDSSYNEQFF.

The genes are TRBV29-1 and TRBJ1-2, with TRBD1 matching 9 bases. The J segment lost 5 bases and the V segment lost 7 bases, leaving 8 bases of the junction unmatched. CDR3 size: 13 residues. Germline V gene sequence: CDR1 SQVTM, CDR2 ANQGSEA. This CDR3 is CSATGGVGYGYTF. In DNA form, the CDR3 reads TGCAGCGCGACAGGGGGAGTTGGGTATGGCTACACCTTC.

DNA for the CDR3: TGTGCCAGCAGCCGTCAGGGCGCCGGGGAGCTGTTTTTT. It is translated as CASSRQGAGELFF. The chain joins TRBV3-1 (or the pseudogene TRBV3-2) to TRBJ2-2, with D maybe TRBD1 (5 bases). Germline-derived CDR1 and CDR2 are LGHDT and YNNKEL (reference sequence). With 4 bases removed from V and 6 bases from J, the gap between germline ends came to 9 bases. The CDR3 extends over 13 amino acids.

The chain has TRBV12-3 or TRBV12-4 and TRBJ2-3; D is undetermined. The CDR3 has 13 amino acids. V was clipped by 2 bases and J by 2 bases, with 5 bases between them. The CDR3 is CASSLLSTDTQYF. CDR3 coding DNA: TGTGCCAGCAGTTTACTCTCCACAGATACGCAGTATTTT.

The V call is TRBV19, the J call TRBJ2-7; 8 bases match TRBD1. This CDR3 region has 20 residues. V shed 5 bases, J shed 4 bases, and the junction held 25 bases outside the gene matches. CDR1 and CDR2 from the germline V gene are LNHDA and SQIVND (reference sequence). As DNA, the CDR3 is TGTGCCAGTAGTTCTACCCCTTGGACAGGGACCGCCCACCAGCGGTACGAGCAGTACTTC. It codes for CASSSTPWTGTAHQRYEQYF.

This sequence joins TRBV6-5 and TRBJ1-1; D is unresolved. CDR3 length equals 12 residues. V lost 4 bases and J 7 bases, leaving 10 bases between the germline ends. CDR1 and CDR2 (germline): MNHEY, SVGAGI. CDR3 sequence: CASSSHLSEAFF. The CDR3 region has the DNA TGTGCCAGCAGTTCCCACCTAAGTGAAGCTTTCTTT.